This T cell receptor (beta chain) comes out of a study of cytomegalovirus exposure and HLA in healthy donors. Study details: In a later analysis, the roughly 120 validation repertoires were reported to have used the same platform as the 550 to 850 first-cohort repertoires.

Assay: immunoSEQ multiplex PCR; the TCRdb copy retains only in-frame clones and omits some. In the table there are roughly 68,000 clones, more than 95% of which are singletons. The germline V gene encodes CDR1 MNHEY and CDR2 SMNVEV (reference sequence). This CDR3 contains 13 residues. J was trimmed by 7 bases and V by 8 bases; bases with no gene match: 6. The receptor's source is a man aged 18 to 35 in good health and CMV-seronegative. J is TRBJ1-2 and V is TRBV27, with TRBD1 identical over 11 bases. Sample: PBMCs. CDR3 DNA: TGTGCCAGCTTAGGACAGGGGGCAATTGGCTACACCTTC. Translated, it gives CASLGQGAIGYTF.